The text below deals with one TCR beta chain. Sequencing was performed with immunoSEQ multiplex PCR; in TCRdb, only in-frame clones are kept and a portion is missing. In the table there are over 30,000 clones, 91% of which are singletons. The data originate from a study of T cell changes during pregnancy in multiple sclerosis. Unmatched junction bases numbered 10, after V lost 4 bases and J lost 6 bases. Germline V gene data show CDR1 as SGDLS and CDR2 as YYNGEE. The CDR3 totals 16 residues. The genes are TRBV9 and TRBJ2-1; 10 bases match TRBD2. Sample: CD8+ T cells from peripheral blood mononuclear cells, taken in the second trimester of pregnancy. This TCR was sampled from a female donor in good health, enrolled as a control in a pregnancy study. CDR3 nucleotides: TGTGCCAGCAGCCTAGAGAGGAGCGGGGGGGCCAATGAGCAGTTCTTC. It specifies CASSLERSGGANEQFF.